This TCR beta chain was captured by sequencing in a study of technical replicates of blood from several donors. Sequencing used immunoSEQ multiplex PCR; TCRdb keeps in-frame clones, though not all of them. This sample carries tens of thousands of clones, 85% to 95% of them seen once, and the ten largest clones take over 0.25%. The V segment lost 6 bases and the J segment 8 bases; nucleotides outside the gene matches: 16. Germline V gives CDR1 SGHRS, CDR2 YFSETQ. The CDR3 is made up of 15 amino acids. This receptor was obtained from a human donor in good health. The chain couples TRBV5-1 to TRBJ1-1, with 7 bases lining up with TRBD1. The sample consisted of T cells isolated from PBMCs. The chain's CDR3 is CASILEVTGIKEAFF. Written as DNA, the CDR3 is TGCGCCAGCATATTAGAGGTGACAGGGATTAAGGAAGCTTTCTTT.